The 8 T cell receptor beta chains reported below all come from one sample, sequenced in a study of T cell changes during pregnancy in multiple sclerosis. TCRdb's copy holds only in-frame clones and misses some; the assay was immunoSEQ multiplex PCR. The sample shows some 47,000 clones, around 87% of them seen only once. Material: CD8+ T cells from peripheral blood mononuclear cells, obtained in the second trimester of pregnancy. The receptors derive from a female donor with multiple sclerosis, enrolled in a pregnancy study.

The chain links TRBV7-6 to TRBJ1-3; D is undetermined. The ends were cut back, 6 bases at V and 4 bases at J, with 10 bases in the middle. CDR3 length equals 13 residues. Germline V gene sequence: CDR1 SGHVS, CDR2 FNYEAQ. In nucleotides, the CDR3 is TGTGCCAGCAGACCAGGTTCCGGAAACACCATATATTTT. Its translation is CASRPGSGNTIYF.

This clone came up once. The V and J genes are TRBV4-1 and TRBJ2-7, with D tentatively TRBD2 (5 bases). Trimming took 2 bases from V and 4 from J, leaving 12 bases between them. This CDR3 has 14 residues. The V gene's germline CDR1 is MGHRA and CDR2 YSYEKL. DNA of the CDR3: TGCGCCAGCAGCCAAAGTCATACGGGGTACGAGCAGTACTTC. Encoded protein: CASSQSHTGYEQYF.

CDR3 protein: CASSDGQQKGIEQYF. CDR3 DNA sequence: TGTGCCAGCAGTGATGGGCAGCAGAAGGGGATTGAGCAGTACTTC. This chain uses TRBV2 with TRBJ2-7; possible D gene TRBD1, 5 bases. V lost 3 bases and J 7 bases, leaving 19 bases between the germline ends. The CDR3 runs 15 residues. Germline V gene data show CDR1 as SNHLY and CDR2 as FYNNEI.

The genes are TRBV19 and TRBJ1-2, with D perhaps matching TRBD1 (6 bases). CDR1 and CDR2 (germline): LNHDA, SQIVND (reference sequence). V lost 8 bases and J lost 3, with 25 bases in between. The CDR3 sequence is 17 residues long. CDR3 sequence: CASGYGQLLTADYGYTF. For the CDR3, the DNA is TGTGCCAGTGGATACGGACAGCTTCTTACAGCGGACTATGGCTACACCTTC.

This clone was seen a single time. CDR3 sequence: CASSASISGGSHNEQFF. The DNA for the CDR3 is TGTGCCAGCAGTGCCTCTATCAGCGGGGGGTCTCACAATGAGCAGTTCTTC. The rearrangement joins TRBV6-1 to TRBJ2-1, with 9 bases lining up with TRBD2. This CDR3 comprises 17 residues. CDR1 is MNHNS, CDR2 SASEGT, per germline. V gave up 4 bases and J gave up 5 bases; unmatched junction bases: 12.

The chain carries TRBV10-3 and TRBJ2-5; TRBD2 aligns across 9 bases. V gave up 5 bases and J gave up 1 base; unmatched junction bases: 2. The CDR3 consists of 14 residues. From germline, CDR1 is ENHRY and CDR2 SYGVKD. The CDR3 region has the DNA TGTGCCATCAGTCAAGCGGGGGGCCAAGAGACCCAGTACTTC. Its translation: CAISQAGGQETQYF.

By share of the sample, this clone is medium-sized. This chain links TRBV7-9 with TRBJ1-5, with 7 bases identical to TRBD1. V was clipped by 5 bases and J by 5 bases; unmatched bases: 9. The length of the CDR3 is 15 residues. Germline CDR1 and CDR2: SEHNR and FQNEAQ (reference sequence). The CDR3 bases are TGTGCCAGCAGCCCGACAGGGTCCGGGGATCAGCCCCAGCATTTT. Translated: CASSPTGSGDQPQHF.

V is TRBV15 and J is TRBJ2-7; 7 bases line up with TRBD1. The germline CDR1 and CDR2 sequences are LNHNV and YYDKDF (reference sequence). The CDR3 sequence is 13 residues long. J was trimmed by 5 bases and V by 2 bases; bases with no gene match: 3. CDR3 sequence (DNA): TGTGCCACCAGCAGACGACAGGGTAACGAGCAGTACTTC. Translating it yields CATSRRQGNEQYF.